The entry below describes one TCR beta chain. The antigen remains unidentified. The sample belongs to a study of cytomegalovirus exposure and HLA in healthy donors. Study-level findings and limits: Among immune exposure information, only CMV serostatus was available. For most TCR beta V segments, an earlier analysis put the productive rate at about 87% or about 30% of the time. The study designated about 180 TCR beta chains cytomegalovirus-associated.

The CDR3 contains 16 residues. With 1 base removed from V and 5 bases from J, the gap between germline ends came to 18 bases. CDR1 is SGHTA and CDR2 is FQGNSA in the germline V gene. It was with 60 Vbeta and 13 Jbeta primers that the PCR ran. The data were produced by immunoSEQ multiplex PCR, yet TCRdb's version contains in-frame clones alone and is incomplete. The sample lists 150,000 to 200,000 clones, 70% to 80% seen once, with roughly 1.5% in the top ten. The sequenced sample was PBMCs. The chain recombines TRBV7-2 with TRBJ2-7; maybe TRBD1 (5 bases). This clonotype was sampled from a woman between 50 and 59 years old in good health and CMV-seronegative. The CDR3, as DNA: TGTGCCAGCAGCTTAGTAAGGGGATTAATGGCCAACGAGCAGTACTTC. It codes for CASSLVRGLMANEQYF.